These 2 T cell receptor beta chains originate from one sample sequenced in a study of T cell repertoires in cytomegalovirus infection. MiXCR, run by TCRdb on the reads, gives a single entry per CDR3 protein. Altogether 250,000 to 300,000 distinct CDR3 sequences are present, roughly 23% being singletons, with the ten largest covering about 15%. Sequencing was done on a sample of PBMCs. These receptors were taken from a human donor in good health (CMV status not recorded). Some clones in this sample may be carry-over from other donors' samples.

In its sample, this clonotype was seen a few times. The rearrangement links TRBV11-2 to TRBJ2-2, with 13 bases lining up with TRBD2. Per the germline V gene, CDR1 is SGHAT and CDR2 is FQNNGV. The ends lost 3 bases at V and 0 bases at J; junction bases unmatched: 4. The CDR3 length is 18 residues. Here the CDR3 DNA reads TGTGCCAGCAGCTTCCGCGGACTAGCGGGGGCGAACACCGGGGAGCTGTTTTTT. As protein: CASSFRGLAGANTGELFF.

The rearrangement joins TRBV5-6 to TRBJ2-5, with TRBD2 identical over 13 bases. After removal of 4 bases from V and 2 bases from J, the junction contained 8 bases not matched to a gene. From germline, CDR1 is SGHDT and CDR2 YYEEEE. This CDR3 is built from 17 residues. The CDR3 loop is CASSPRLAGGRQETQYF. The CDR3 DNA is TGTGCCAGCAGCCCGAGACTAGCGGGAGGACGACAAGAGACCCAGTACTTC. The whole variable domain, filled in from reference TRBV5-6 and TRBJ2-5, reads DAGVTQSPTHLIKTRGQQVTLRCSPKSGHDTVSWYQQALGQGPQFIFQYYEEEERQRGNFPDRFSGHQFPNYSSELNVNALLLGDSALYLCASSPRLAGGRQETQYFGPGTRLLVL.